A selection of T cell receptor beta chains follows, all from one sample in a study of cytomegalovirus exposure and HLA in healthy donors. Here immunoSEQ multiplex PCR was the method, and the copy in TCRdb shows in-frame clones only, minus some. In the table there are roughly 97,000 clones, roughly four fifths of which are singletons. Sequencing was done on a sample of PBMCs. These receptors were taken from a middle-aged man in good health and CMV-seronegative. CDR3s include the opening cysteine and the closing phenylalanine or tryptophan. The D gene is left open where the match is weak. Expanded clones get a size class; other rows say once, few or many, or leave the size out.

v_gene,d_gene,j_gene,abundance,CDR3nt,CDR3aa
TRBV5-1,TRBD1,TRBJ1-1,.,TGCGCCAGCAGCTTGTCTACAGGGGACGGAGTCACTGAAGCTTTCTTT,CASSLSTGDGVTEAFF
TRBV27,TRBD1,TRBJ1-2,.,TGTGCCAGCAGGCTCGGGACAGGGGCGCGGTATGGCTACACCTTC,CASRLGTGARYGYTF
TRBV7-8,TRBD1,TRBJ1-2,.,TGTGCCAGCACCGAGAGTTTGGGGACAGCACTGAGCTACACCTTC,CASTESLGTALSYTF
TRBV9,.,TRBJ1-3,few,TGTGCCAGCAGCACGCAGGGTAATGGATACACCATATATTTT,CASSTQGNGYTIYF
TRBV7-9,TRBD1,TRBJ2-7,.,TGTGCCAGCAGCTTCGGGACAGGGGTTACGAAGCAGTACTTC,CASSFGTGVTKQYF
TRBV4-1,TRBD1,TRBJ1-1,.,TGCGCCAGCAGCCGTGAACAGGGGGTGAGGGTTGAAGCTTTCTTT,CASSREQGVRVEAFF
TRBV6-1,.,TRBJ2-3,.,TGTGCCAGCAGATTCAGGGCTAGCACAGATACGCAGTATTTT,CASRFRASTDTQYF
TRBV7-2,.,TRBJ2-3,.,TGTGCCAGCAGCTTAGTTTCCTCCCCGAGTACGCAGTATTTT,CASSLVSSPSTQYF
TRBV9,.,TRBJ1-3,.,TGTGCCAGCAGCTCTACCAGGAGGATTACTGGAAACACCATATATTTT,CASSSTRRITGNTIYF
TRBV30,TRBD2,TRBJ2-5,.,TGTGCCTGGAGTGTAGACCCGGGGGGAGAGACCCAGTACTTC,CAWSVDPGGETQYF
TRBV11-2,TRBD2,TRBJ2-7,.,TGTGCCAGCAGCTTAAGACTAGCGGGTCCCTACGAGCAGTACTTC,CASSLRLAGPYEQYF
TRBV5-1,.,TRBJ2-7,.,TGCGCCAGCAGCTTGGAGGCCAGGGTTGCCGACTACGAGCAGTACTTC,CASSLEARVADYEQYF
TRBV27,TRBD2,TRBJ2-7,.,TGTGCCAGCAGTTTAAGATCCGGGACTAGCAGCATCTACGAGCAGTACTTC,CASSLRSGTSSIYEQYF
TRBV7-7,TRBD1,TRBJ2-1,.,TGTGCCAGCAGCTTATTAGGGACAGGGATAAAGAATGAGCAGTTCTTC,CASSLLGTGIKNEQFF
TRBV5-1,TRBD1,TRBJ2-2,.,TGCGCCAGCAGCTCTGAGGGGGCGCACACCGGGGAGCTGTTTTTT,CASSSEGAHTGELFF
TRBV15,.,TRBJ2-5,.,TGTGCCACCAGCAGAGATAACCAAGAGACCCAGTACTTC,CATSRDNQETQYF
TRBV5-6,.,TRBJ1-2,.,TGTGCCAGCAGCTTGGGGCCTGGTGGGACAAGGTTCTATGGCTACACCTTC,CASSLGPGGTRFYGYTF
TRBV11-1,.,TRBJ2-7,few,TGTGCCAGCAGCATGACAGAGTATTACGAGCAGTACTTC,CASSMTEYYEQYF
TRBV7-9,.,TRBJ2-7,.,TGTGCCAGCAGCCCCCCCACCGGGCCCAGGCCGGGGGAGCAGTACTTC,CASSPPTGPRPGEQYF
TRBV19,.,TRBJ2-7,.,TGTGCCAGTAGTTTACGGGGTGCGTACGAGCAGTACTTC,CASSLRGAYEQYF
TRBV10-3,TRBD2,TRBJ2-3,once,TGTGCCATCAGTGTAATGGGACTAGCGTATACAGATACGCAGTATTTT,CAISVMGLAYTDTQYF
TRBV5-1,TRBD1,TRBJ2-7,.,TGCGCCAGCAGCGTAGGACAGGCCTACGAGCAGTACTTC,CASSVGQAYEQYF
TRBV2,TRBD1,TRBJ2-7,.,TGTGCCAGCAGGAGGGACAGGGAAAGCTACGAGCAGTACTTC,CASRRDRESYEQYF
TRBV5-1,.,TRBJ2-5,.,TGCGCCAGCAGCTTTCAGGACATCCAAGAGACCCAGTACTTC,CASSFQDIQETQYF
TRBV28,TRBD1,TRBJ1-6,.,TGTGCCAGCAGTTCAATAACAGGGGACCGTAATTCACCCCTCCACTTT,CASSSITGDRNSPLHF
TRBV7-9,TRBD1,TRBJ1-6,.,TGTGCCAGCAGCCCCGGACAGGGTTATAATTCACCCCTCCACTTT,CASSPGQGYNSPLHF
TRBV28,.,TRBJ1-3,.,TGTGCCAGCAATGGTAGAACGGGGGGGCTCCTTGATTTCTGGCCTGGAAACACCATATATTTT,CASNGRTGGLLDFWPGNTIYF
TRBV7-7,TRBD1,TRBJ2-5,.,TGTGCCAGCAGCTCAAGCAGGACAGGGGCGGAGACCCAGTACTTC,CASSSSRTGAETQYF
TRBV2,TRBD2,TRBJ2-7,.,TGTGCCAGCATTCCCCGGGACTATCTTGACGAGCAGTACTTC,CASIPRDYLDEQYF
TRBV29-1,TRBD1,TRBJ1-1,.,TGCAGCGTCGCAGACAGGGGGCTTTTGAAGGCTTTCTTT,CSVADRGLLKAFF
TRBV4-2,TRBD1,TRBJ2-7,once,TGTGCCAGCAGCCAACAGGACAGGGGCAGGTCCTACGAGCAGTACTTC,CASSQQDRGRSYEQYF
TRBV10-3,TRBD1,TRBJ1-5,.,TGTGCCATCAGTGATTACAGGGGGGAACAGCCCCAGCATTTT,CAISDYRGEQPQHF
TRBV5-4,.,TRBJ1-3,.,TGTGCCAGCAGCTCAGGGGTATACGGAAACACCATATATTTT,CASSSGVYGNTIYF
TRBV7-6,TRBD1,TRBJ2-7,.,TGTGCCAGCAGCTTCGGGACAGACACGTCCTACGAGCAGTACTTC,CASSFGTDTSYEQYF
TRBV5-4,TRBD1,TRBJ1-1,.,TGTGCCAGCAGAAAAGACAGGGGCCCTTATGAAGCTTTCTTT,CASRKDRGPYEAFF
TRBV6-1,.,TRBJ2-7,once,TGTGCCAGCAGTGAAGCGTACCGGGCGGGAACCTACGAGCAGTACTTC,CASSEAYRAGTYEQYF
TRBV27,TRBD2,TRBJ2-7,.,TGTGCCAGCAGCGGGGGGAATTCCTACGAGCAGTACTTC,CASSGGNSYEQYF
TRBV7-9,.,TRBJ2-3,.,TGTGCCAGCATACGGGGGTCCTTCCTTAGCACAGATACGCAGTATTTT,CASIRGSFLSTDTQYF
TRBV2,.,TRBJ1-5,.,TGTGCCAGCAGTGTGGCAGGATCAACGCCCCAGCATTTT,CASSVAGSTPQHF
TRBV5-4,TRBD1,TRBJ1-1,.,TGTGCCAGCAGCGCCGGGACAGGATCTGAAGCTTTCTTT,CASSAGTGSEAFF
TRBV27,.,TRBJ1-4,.,TGTGCCAGCAGTTTTCCGGGGGGCACTAATGAAAAACTGTTTTTT,CASSFPGGTNEKLFF
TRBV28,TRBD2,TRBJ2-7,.,TGTGCCAGCAGTTTCGGGGGGGGGAATTACGAGCAGTACTTC,CASSFGGGNYEQYF
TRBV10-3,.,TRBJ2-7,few,TGTGCCATCAGGGGGACAAGGGGCAACGAGCAGTACTTC,CAIRGTRGNEQYF
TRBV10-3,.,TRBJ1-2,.,TGTGCCAAAAATCCCCGGGTGGACTATGGCTACACCTTC,CAKNPRVDYGYTF
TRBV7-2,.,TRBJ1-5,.,TGTGCCAGCAGCTCCCGGGACAATCAGCCCCAGCATTTT,CASSSRDNQPQHF
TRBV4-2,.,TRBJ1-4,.,TGTGCCAGCAGCCGGTCGAACGGTCAATACGAAAAACTGTTTTTT,CASSRSNGQYEKLFF
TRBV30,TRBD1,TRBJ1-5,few,TGTGCCTGGGCCTGGACAGGGGGTGATCAGCCCCAGCATTTT,CAWAWTGGDQPQHF
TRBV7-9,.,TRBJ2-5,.,TGTGCCAGCAGCCCGCAAGAGACCCAGTACTTC,CASSPQETQYF
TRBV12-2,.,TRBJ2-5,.,TGTGCAAGTCGCTTAGCGGGACAGGGGGAGTACCAAGAGACCCAGTACTTC,CASRLAGQGEYQETQYF
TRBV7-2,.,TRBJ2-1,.,TGTGCCAGCAGCTTAATGGTGGGGCGGGGGCGCGACAGGGAGCAGTTCTTC,CASSLMVGRGRDREQFF
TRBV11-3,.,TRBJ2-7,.,TGTGCCAGCAGCACAGAGGGGGGGTCCGAGCAGTACTTC,CASSTEGGSEQYF
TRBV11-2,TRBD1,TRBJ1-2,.,TGTGCCAGCAGCTCGGACAGGGAATTTGGCTACACCTTC,CASSSDREFGYTF
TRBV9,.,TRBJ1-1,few,TGTGCCAGCAGCCCCCGGGGCAGGGGATTTGAAGCTTTCTTT,CASSPRGRGFEAFF
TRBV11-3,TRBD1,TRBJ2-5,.,TGTGCCAGCAGCTTAGACGGACAGGGACGAGAGACCCAGTACTTC,CASSLDGQGRETQYF
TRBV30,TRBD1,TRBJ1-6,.,TGTGCCTGGTACTACGGGACAGGGGGCCCAGGAGATAATTCACCCCTCCACTTT,CAWYYGTGGPGDNSPLHF
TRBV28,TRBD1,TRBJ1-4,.,TGTGCCAGCGGACAGGGTGGGGAAAAACTGTTTTTT,CASGQGGEKLFF
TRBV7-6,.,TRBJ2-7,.,TGTGCCAGCAGCTCTCGGGCAGGGGTCTACGAGCAGTACTTC,CASSSRAGVYEQYF
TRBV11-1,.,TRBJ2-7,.,TGTGCCAGCAGCCCGCGAGGCGACGAGCAGTACTTC,CASSPRGDEQYF
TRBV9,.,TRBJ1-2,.,TGTGCCAGCAGCGGAGGGGGTTTTCCTAACTATGGCTACACCTTC,CASSGGGFPNYGYTF